Shown below are 17 T cell receptor beta chains from a single sample sequenced in a study of OX40 agonist ivuxolimab in advanced cancers. Here immunoSEQ multiplex PCR was the method, and the copy in TCRdb shows in-frame clones only, minus some. The data contain about 83,000 clones, about four fifths of them singletons. The source material was CD4+ or CD8+ T cells sorted from blood, sampled in a trial of the OX40 agonist ivuxolimab. The receptors stem from an adult with an advanced solid tumor such as melanoma, head and neck, liver or kidney cancer.

The chain employs TRBV18 and TRBJ2-5; TRBD2 aligns across 7 bases. The V gene's germline CDR1 is KGHSH and CDR2 LQKENI. This CDR3 spans 16 amino acids. The ends lost 0 bases at V and 4 bases at J; junction bases unmatched: 8. This chain's CDR3 is CASSPPTSPVGETQYF. The CDR3 nucleotides read TGTGCCAGCTCACCACCGACTAGCCCCGTCGGAGAGACCCAGTACTTC.

The chain recombines TRBV27 with TRBJ1-2; no clear D. The CDR3 totals 13 residues. Germline assignment: CDR1 MNHEY and CDR2 SMNVEV (reference sequence). Trimming took 5 bases from V and 4 from J, leaving 11 bases between them. The chain's CDR3 is CASSVGLSYGYTF. CDR3 sequence (DNA): TGTGCCAGCAGTGTCGGACTGAGCTATGGCTACACCTTC.

The V call is TRBV30, the J call TRBJ1-5; 9 bases map to TRBD1. This CDR3 is built from 16 residues. From germline, CDR1 is GTSNPN and CDR2 SVGIG (reference sequence). Trimming took 5 bases from V and 4 from J; bases not matched to a gene: 12. CDR3 sequence reads: CAWASKRQGGNQPQHF. In DNA form, the CDR3 reads TGTGCCTGGGCCAGTAAACGACAGGGGGGAAATCAGCCCCAGCATTTT.

This clone was seen once. V gene TRBV27 combines with J gene TRBJ1-1, with 7 bases aligning to TRBD1. There are 15 residues in the CDR3. Germline V gene lookup returns CDR1 MNHEY and CDR2 SMNVEV (reference sequence). Losses at the gene ends were 4 bases for V and 5 bases for J; bases not matched to a gene: 10. The CDR3 DNA follows: TGTGCCAGCAGTTCCTCCATGTCAGGGGGGACTGAAGCTTTCTTT. Protein sequence: CASSSSMSGGTEAFF.

V and J are TRBV11-3 and TRBJ2-3, with a tentative D call TRBD2 (7 bases). This CDR3 has 14 residues. Germline V gives CDR1 SGHNT, CDR2 YENEEA. Trimming pared 4 bases from V and 5 bases from J, leaving 13 bases between. The CDR3 is CASSSRGAVDTQYF. The DNA of the CDR3 is TGTGCCAGCAGCTCCCGGGGGGCCGTAGATACGCAGTATTTT.

The V and J genes are TRBV7-2 and TRBJ2-7, with 8 bases fitting TRBD2. This CDR3 contains 15 residues. Germline values: CDR1 SGHTA, CDR2 FQGNSA. J was trimmed by 7 bases and V by 1 base; bases with no gene match: 9. CDR3: CASSLGGSGDREQYF. For the CDR3, the DNA is TGTGCCAGCAGCTTAGGGGGTAGCGGGGATAGGGAGCAGTACTTC.

The chain has TRBV19 and TRBJ1-4; D possibly corresponds to TRBD1 (5 bases). The CDR3 has 13 residues. The V end was cut by 8 bases, the J end by 4 bases, with 11 bases between. Germline CDR1 and CDR2: LNHDA and SQIVND (reference sequence). In DNA, the CDR3 is TGTGCCAGTGTGGACAACTTTAATGAAAAACTGTTTTTT. Its protein is CASVDNFNEKLFF.

The chain has TRBV7-2 and TRBJ1-2, with 8 bases aligning to TRBD1. The CDR3 is 14 residues long. CDR1 SGHTA and CDR2 FQGNSA come from the germline V gene. Losses at the gene ends were 5 bases for V and 7 bases for J; bases not matched to a gene: 9. The CDR3 is CASSRDTGGGGYTF. The CDR3 bases are TGTGCCAGCAGCCGCGATACAGGGGGGGGTGGCTACACCTTC.

This chain links TRBV18 with TRBJ1-1; no clear D gene. Trimming left V 0 bases short and J 0 bases short, with 11 bases between. This CDR3 region has 16 residues. Germline CDR1 KGHSH, CDR2 LQKENI. DNA for the CDR3: TGTGCCAGCTCACCACCGGGTTCCAACTTGAACACTGAAGCTTTCTTT. It yields the protein CASSPPGSNLNTEAFF.

The rearrangement joins TRBV14 to TRBJ2-2, with 7 bases fitting TRBD1. V lost 6 bases to trimming and J lost 8 bases; unmatched junction nucleotides: 9. The CDR3 is made up of 14 amino acids. CDR1 and CDR2 (germline): SGHDN, FVKESK. CDR3 in amino acids: CASRPTGKYGELFF. The CDR3 DNA sequence: TGTGCCAGCAGACCGACAGGGAAGTATGGGGAGCTGTTTTTT. Using reference TRBV14 and TRBJ2-2 for the parts outside the CDR3, the full variable domain is EAGVTQFPSHSVIEKGQTVTLRCDPISGHDNLYWYRRVMGKEIKFLLHFVKESKQDESGMPNNRFLAERTGGTYSTLKVQPAELEDSGVYFCASRPTGKYGELFFGEGSRLTVL.

The chain links TRBV4-2 to TRBJ1-2; 7 bases line up with TRBD1. This CDR3 has 17 residues. Germline V gives CDR1 LGHNA, CDR2 YNFKEQ. Trimming took 2 bases from V and 0 from J; bases not matched to a gene: 9. The CDR3 DNA reads TGTGCCAGCAGCCAACCCCAGACAGGGACCACTAACTATGGCTACACCTTC. It translates to CASSQPQTGTTNYGYTF.

Only a few counts were recorded for this clone. The chain joins TRBV7-9 to TRBJ2-2; D ambiguous. Germline V gene sequence: CDR1 SEHNR, CDR2 FQNEAQ (reference sequence). Trimming stripped 8 bases from V and 7 bases from J, with 14 bases between. CDR3 length: 13 residues. The CDR3 protein is CASPNGVVGELFF. The CDR3 bases are TGTGCCAGCCCAAATGGCGTGGTCGGGGAGCTGTTTTTT.

This sequence joins TRBV11-2 and TRBJ2-1; 11 bases fit TRBD2. This CDR3 contains 15 residues. Losses at the gene ends were 2 bases for V and 4 bases for J; bases not matched to a gene: 1. In germline, CDR1 is SGHAT, CDR2 FQNNGV. The CDR3 spells CASSLLAGGYNEQFF. The CDR3 region has the DNA TGTGCCAGCAGCTTACTAGCGGGAGGTTACAATGAGCAGTTCTTC.

The chain couples TRBV11-3 to TRBJ2-3; the match to TRBD1 covers 9 bases. Germline CDR1 SGHNT, CDR2 YENEEA. The CDR3 has 16 amino acids. V shed 5 bases and J 3 bases; nucleotides not matched to a gene: 9. As DNA, the CDR3 is TGTGCCAGCAGCCAGGGACAGGGTTTTACAACAGATACGCAGTATTTT. It translates to CASSQGQGFTTDTQYF.

V is TRBV7-2 and J is TRBJ2-5; D remains unclear. Germline CDR1 is SGHTA and CDR2 is FQGNSA. CDR3 size: 13 residues. Between the trimmed V and J ends, which lost 4 bases and 6 bases, there was a span of 12 bases. CDR3 in amino acids: CASSSSSAKTQYF. The CDR3 nucleotides are TGTGCCAGCAGCTCCTCAAGCGCGAAGACCCAGTACTTC.

The V gene is TRBV2, the J gene TRBJ1-4, with 8 positions matching TRBD1. V shed 6 bases, J shed 8 bases, and the junction held 8 bases outside the gene matches. The CDR3 consists of 14 residues. Germline CDR1 reads SNHLY; CDR2 reads FYNNEI. The CDR3 DNA sequence: TGTGCCAGCAGAGACAGGGGCGCGTACGAAAAACTGTTTTTT. Its translation: CASRDRGAYEKLFF.

The chain couples TRBV7-2 to TRBJ1-3, with D unresolved. Per germline, CDR1 SGHTA and CDR2 FQGNSA. Trimming took off 5 bases at V and 3 bases at J, with 17 bases between the two ends. This CDR3 has 16 amino acids. CDR3 sequence reads: CASSPMMGLGGNTIYF. The CDR3 nucleotides are TGTGCCAGCAGCCCGATGATGGGGTTAGGTGGAAACACCATATATTTT.